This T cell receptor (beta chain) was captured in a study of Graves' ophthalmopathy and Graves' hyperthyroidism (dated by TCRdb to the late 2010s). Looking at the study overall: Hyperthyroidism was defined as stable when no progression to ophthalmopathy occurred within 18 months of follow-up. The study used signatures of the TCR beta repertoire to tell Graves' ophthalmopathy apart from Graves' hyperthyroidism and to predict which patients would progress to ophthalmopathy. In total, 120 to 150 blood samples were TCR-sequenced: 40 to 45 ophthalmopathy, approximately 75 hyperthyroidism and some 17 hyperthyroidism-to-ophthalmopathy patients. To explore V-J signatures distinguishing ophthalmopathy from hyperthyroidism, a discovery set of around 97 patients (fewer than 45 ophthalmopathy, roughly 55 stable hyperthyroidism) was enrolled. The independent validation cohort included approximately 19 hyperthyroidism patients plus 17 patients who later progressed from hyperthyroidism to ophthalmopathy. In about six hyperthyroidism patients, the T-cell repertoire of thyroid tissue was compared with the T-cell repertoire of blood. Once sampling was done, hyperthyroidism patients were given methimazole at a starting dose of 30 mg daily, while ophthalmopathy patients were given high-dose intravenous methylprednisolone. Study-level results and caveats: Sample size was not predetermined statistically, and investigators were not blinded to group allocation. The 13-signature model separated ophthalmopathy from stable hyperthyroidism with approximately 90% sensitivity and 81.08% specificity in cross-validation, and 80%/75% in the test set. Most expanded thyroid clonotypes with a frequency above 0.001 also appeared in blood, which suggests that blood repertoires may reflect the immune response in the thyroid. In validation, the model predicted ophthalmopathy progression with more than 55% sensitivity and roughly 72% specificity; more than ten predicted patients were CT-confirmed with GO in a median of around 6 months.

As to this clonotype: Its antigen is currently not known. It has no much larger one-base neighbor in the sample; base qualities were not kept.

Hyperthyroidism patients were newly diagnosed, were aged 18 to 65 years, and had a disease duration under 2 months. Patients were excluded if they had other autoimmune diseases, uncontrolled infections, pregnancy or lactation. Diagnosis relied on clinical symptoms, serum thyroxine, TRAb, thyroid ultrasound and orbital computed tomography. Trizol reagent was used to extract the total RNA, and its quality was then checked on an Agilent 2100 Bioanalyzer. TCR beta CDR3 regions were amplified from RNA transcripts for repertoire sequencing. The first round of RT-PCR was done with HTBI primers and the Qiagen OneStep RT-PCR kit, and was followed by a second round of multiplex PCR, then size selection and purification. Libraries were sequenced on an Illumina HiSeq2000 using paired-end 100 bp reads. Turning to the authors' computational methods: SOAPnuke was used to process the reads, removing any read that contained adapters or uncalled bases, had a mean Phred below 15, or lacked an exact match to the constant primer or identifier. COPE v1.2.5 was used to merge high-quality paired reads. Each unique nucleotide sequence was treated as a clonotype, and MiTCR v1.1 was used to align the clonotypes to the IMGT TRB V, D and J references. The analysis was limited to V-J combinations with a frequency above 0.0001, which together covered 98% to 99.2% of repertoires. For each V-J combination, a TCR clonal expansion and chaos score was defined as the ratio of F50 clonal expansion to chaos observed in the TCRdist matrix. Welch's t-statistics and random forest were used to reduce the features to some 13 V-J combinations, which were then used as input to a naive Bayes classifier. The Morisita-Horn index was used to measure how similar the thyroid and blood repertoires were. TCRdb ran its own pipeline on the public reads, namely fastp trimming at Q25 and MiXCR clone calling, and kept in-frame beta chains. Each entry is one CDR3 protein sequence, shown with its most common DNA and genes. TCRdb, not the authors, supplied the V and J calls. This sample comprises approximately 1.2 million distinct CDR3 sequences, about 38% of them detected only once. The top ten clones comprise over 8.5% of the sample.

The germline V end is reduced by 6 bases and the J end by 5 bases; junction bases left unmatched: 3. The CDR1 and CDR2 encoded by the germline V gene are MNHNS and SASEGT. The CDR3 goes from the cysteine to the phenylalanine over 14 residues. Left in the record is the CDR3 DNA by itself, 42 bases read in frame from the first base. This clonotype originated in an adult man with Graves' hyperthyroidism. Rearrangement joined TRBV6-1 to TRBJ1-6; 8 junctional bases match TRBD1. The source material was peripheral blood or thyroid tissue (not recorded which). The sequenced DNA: TGTGCCAGCAGGACAGGGGTTAATAATTCACCCCTCCACTTT. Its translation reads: CASRTGVNNSPLHF.